This T cell receptor (beta chain) is from a study of a mutant IDH1 vaccine in newly diagnosed glioma. Study summary: Patients were started on vaccination 4-6 weeks after radiotherapy alone, or with temozolomide cycles. Every participant had undergone radiotherapy, temozolomide, or both before, and most underwent both.

Study-wide results and caveats: Vaccine-induced responses were seen in about 93% of patients, spanning several MHC alleles.

Time point specified: week 47, end of study. In every dose of vaccine, 300 ug of mutant IDH1 20-mer peptide was given alongside topical imiquimod. Profiled with immunoSEQ multiplex PCR; TCRdb holds only in-frame clones, not every one. Of about 50,000 clones in the sample, approximately 71% were seen once. Trimming removed 4 bases at V and 4 bases at J, with 9 bases between. The CDR3 loop spans 13 amino acids. In germline, CDR1 is SGDLS, CDR2 YYNGEE. Regarding this clone: The antigen is undetermined.

The gene calls are TRBV9 and TRBJ2-1; D possibly corresponds to TRBD1 (5 bases). This clonotype was obtained from a man between 50 and 59 years old with glioma. The sequences come from PBMCs, collected from a glioma patient whose treatment included an IDH1 peptide vaccine. CDR3 nucleotide sequence: TGTGCCAGCAGCCTGACAGATTACAATGAGCAGTTCTTC. Its protein is CASSLTDYNEQFF.